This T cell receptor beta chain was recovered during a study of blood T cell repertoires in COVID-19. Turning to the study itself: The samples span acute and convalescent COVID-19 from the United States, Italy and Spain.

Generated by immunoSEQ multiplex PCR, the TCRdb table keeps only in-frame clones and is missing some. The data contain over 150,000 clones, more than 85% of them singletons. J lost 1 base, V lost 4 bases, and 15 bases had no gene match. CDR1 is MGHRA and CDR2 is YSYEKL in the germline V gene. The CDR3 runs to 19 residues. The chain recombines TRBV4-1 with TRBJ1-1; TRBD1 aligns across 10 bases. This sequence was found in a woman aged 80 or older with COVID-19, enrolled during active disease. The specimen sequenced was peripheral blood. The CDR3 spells CASSPEHRTGGRPNTEAFF. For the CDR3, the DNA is TGCGCCAGCAGCCCGGAGCACAGGACAGGGGGACGTCCGAACACTGAAGCTTTCTTT.